This is a list of T cell receptor beta chains from one sample in a study of blood T cell repertoires in COVID-19. Sequenced by immunoSEQ multiplex PCR; TCRdb stores in-frame clones only, minus some. The sample records approximately 240,000 clones, around 85% being singletons. Sequenced sample: peripheral blood. These receptors were obtained from a woman in her thirties or forties with active or convalescent COVID-19. The CDR3 runs from the conserved cysteine through the conserved F or W. The D gene is left open where the match is weak. Only some rows state a clone size, as once, few, many or a class for expanded clones.

D gene: .
J gene: TRBJ2-1
V gene: TRBV6-4
clone size: few
CDR3 DNA: TGTGCCAGCAGTGTTTACAGAGTATTATCCTACAATGAGCAGTTCTTC
CDR3 protein: CASSVYRVLSYNEQFF

D gene: .
J gene: TRBJ1-4
V gene: TRBV6-5
clone size: once
CDR3 DNA: TGTGCCAGCAATGGCAGGGCCGGGGAAAAACTGTTTTTT
CDR3 protein: CASNGRAGEKLFF

D gene: .
J gene: TRBJ1-5
V gene: TRBV6-5
clone size: .
CDR3 DNA: TGTGCCAGCAGTTACGGGCAGGGGATGAATCAGCCCCAGCATTTT
CDR3 protein: CASSYGQGMNQPQHF

D gene: TRBD2
J gene: TRBJ2-1
V gene: TRBV19
clone size: .
CDR3 DNA: TGTGCCAGTAGGGACGGGGGGAGCTCCTACAATGAGCAGTTCTTC
CDR3 protein: CASRDGGSSYNEQFF

D gene: .
J gene: TRBJ1-1
V gene: TRBV30
clone size: once
CDR3 DNA: TGTGCCCGCGCGGTCCCGGGAGGGACTGAAGCTTTCTTT
CDR3 protein: CARAVPGGTEAFF

D gene: TRBD1
J gene: TRBJ2-3
V gene: TRBV28
clone size: .
CDR3 DNA: TGTGCCAGCAGCCGATGGGACAGGGTGAGCACAGATACGCAGTATTTT
CDR3 protein: CASSRWDRVSTDTQYF

D gene: TRBD2
J gene: TRBJ2-1
V gene: TRBV2
clone size: .
CDR3 DNA: TGTGCCAGCAGTGAAGCGCTGGGGCGGGGGGGCCCCTACAATGAGCAGTTCTTC
CDR3 protein: CASSEALGRGGPYNEQFF

D gene: TRBD1
J gene: TRBJ2-1
V gene: TRBV6-5
clone size: .
CDR3 DNA: TGTGCCAGCAGTTACGGGACAGGGAAGGCATACAATGAGCAGTTCTTC
CDR3 protein: CASSYGTGKAYNEQFF

D gene: .
J gene: TRBJ1-5
V gene: TRBV7-9
clone size: .
CDR3 DNA: TGTGCCAGCAGCTTATCGGAGGAAGGATTCCAGCATTTT
CDR3 protein: CASSLSEEGFQHF

D gene: TRBD1
J gene: TRBJ1-5
V gene: TRBV4-2
clone size: .
CDR3 DNA: TGTGCCAGCAGCCAAGAAAAGCAGGGGGCTCAGCCCCAGCATTTT
CDR3 protein: CASSQEKQGAQPQHF

D gene: TRBD1
J gene: TRBJ2-7
V gene: TRBV30
clone size: .
CDR3 DNA: TGTGCCTGGACCGGGACAGCACTCTCCTACGAGCAGTACTTC
CDR3 protein: CAWTGTALSYEQYF

D gene: .
J gene: TRBJ1-6
V gene: TRBV19
clone size: .
CDR3 DNA: TGTGCCAGTAGTATCACAGGACAGAATTCACCCCTCCACTTT
CDR3 protein: CASSITGQNSPLHF

D gene: TRBD1
J gene: TRBJ1-2
V gene: TRBV14
clone size: .
CDR3 DNA: TGTGCCAGCAGCCACGGGACAGTTAAAGCCTTC
CDR3 protein: CASSHGTVKAF

D gene: .
J gene: TRBJ2-3
V gene: TRBV19
clone size: .
CDR3 DNA: TGTGCCAGTAGTCCGGGAATAGGGACAGATACGCAGTATTTT
CDR3 protein: CASSPGIGTDTQYF

D gene: .
J gene: TRBJ2-3
V gene: TRBV14
clone size: .
CDR3 DNA: TGTGCCAGCAGCCAAGGAATAGGAGGCGGCACAGATACGCAGTATTTT
CDR3 protein: CASSQGIGGGTDTQYF

D gene: TRBD1
J gene: TRBJ1-5
V gene: TRBV5-1
clone size: .
CDR3 DNA: TGCGCCAGCAGCGAAGGACAGGTTAGCAATCAGCCCCAGCATTTT
CDR3 protein: CASSEGQVSNQPQHF

D gene: .
J gene: TRBJ1-3
V gene: TRBV7-2
clone size: .
CDR3 DNA: TGTGCCAGCAGCTTAGGGGGGGTAGGAAACACCATATATTTT
CDR3 protein: CASSLGGVGNTIYF

D gene: .
J gene: TRBJ1-4
V gene: TRBV3-1/TRBV3-2
clone size: .
CDR3 DNA: TGTGCCAGCAGCCAAGTGTCAGGGGAAAAACTGTTTTTT
CDR3 protein: CASSQVSGEKLFF

D gene: TRBD2
J gene: TRBJ2-3
V gene: TRBV11-2
clone size: .
CDR3 DNA: TGTGCCAGCAGCGGGTGGCGGGAGCTCACAGATACGCAGTATTTT
CDR3 protein: CASSGWRELTDTQYF

D gene: .
J gene: TRBJ1-5
V gene: TRBV5-6
clone size: once
CDR3 DNA: TGTGCCAGCAGCCTAGGCGGGGGCGGCCCCAATCAGCCCCAGCATTTT
CDR3 protein: CASSLGGGGPNQPQHF

D gene: TRBD2
J gene: TRBJ2-2
V gene: TRBV23-1
clone size: .
CDR3 DNA: TGCGCCAGCAGTCAATCTAAACTAGCGGGGGCCCGGGGTACCGGGGAGCTGTTTTTT
CDR3 protein: CASSQSKLAGARGTGELFF

D gene: TRBD1
J gene: TRBJ2-7
V gene: TRBV6-5
clone size: .
CDR3 DNA: TGTGCCAGTTTACCGGGACAGTCCATCTACGAGCAGTACTTC
CDR3 protein: CASLPGQSIYEQYF

D gene: .
J gene: TRBJ1-3
V gene: TRBV9
clone size: .
CDR3 DNA: TGTGCCAGCAGCGTAGCAACAGGGACTGGAAACACCATATATTTT
CDR3 protein: CASSVATGTGNTIYF

D gene: .
J gene: TRBJ1-6
V gene: TRBV12-3/TRBV12-4
clone size: .
CDR3 DNA: TGTGCCAGCAGCGGGAGGAGGAATTCACCCCTCCACTTT
CDR3 protein: CASSGRRNSPLHF

D gene: .
J gene: TRBJ1-5
V gene: TRBV6-5
clone size: .
CDR3 DNA: TGTGCCAGCAGTTTTCGAGGTGGTCAGCCCCAGCATTTT
CDR3 protein: CASSFRGGQPQHF

D gene: .
J gene: TRBJ1-5
V gene: TRBV19
clone size: .
CDR3 DNA: TGTGCCAGTAGTATAGGTCAGGGAGAAGGAGGGCAGCCCCAGCATTTT
CDR3 protein: CASSIGQGEGGQPQHF

D gene: .
J gene: TRBJ1-5
V gene: TRBV28
clone size: .
CDR3 DNA: TGTGCCAGCAGTTTACTGTCAGGAACTCAGCCCCAGCATTTT
CDR3 protein: CASSLLSGTQPQHF

D gene: .
J gene: TRBJ2-7
V gene: TRBV14
clone size: .
CDR3 DNA: TGTGCCAGCAGCCAAGGTGGGGGCAGGCAGTACTTC
CDR3 protein: CASSQGGGRQYF

D gene: TRBD1
J gene: TRBJ1-3
V gene: TRBV28
clone size: .
CDR3 DNA: TGTGCCAGCAGCAGGGGGGACACTGGAAACACCATATATTTT
CDR3 protein: CASSRGDTGNTIYF

D gene: .
J gene: TRBJ1-6
V gene: TRBV28
clone size: .
CDR3 DNA: TGTGCCAGCAGTTTGAAAGGGGCCTACAATTCACCCCTCCACTTT
CDR3 protein: CASSLKGAYNSPLHF

D gene: .
J gene: TRBJ1-1
V gene: TRBV3-1/TRBV3-2
clone size: .
CDR3 DNA: TGTGCCAGCAGCCAAGTTCTGGGCCACACTGAAGCTTTCTTT
CDR3 protein: CASSQVLGHTEAFF

D gene: .
J gene: TRBJ2-6
V gene: TRBV6-5
clone size: .
CDR3 DNA: TGTGCCAGCTGGCCGTCGGGGGCCAACGTCCTGACTTTC
CDR3 protein: CASWPSGANVLTF

D gene: TRBD1
J gene: TRBJ1-3
V gene: TRBV5-4
clone size: once
CDR3 DNA: TGTGCCAGCAGCCCGGGGACAGGGGCTGGAAACACCATATATTTT
CDR3 protein: CASSPGTGAGNTIYF

D gene: .
J gene: TRBJ2-1
V gene: TRBV9
clone size: .
CDR3 DNA: TGTGCCAGCAGCGTATCTCAGCGTTCTAGCAATGAGCAGTTCTTC
CDR3 protein: CASSVSQRSSNEQFF

D gene: .
J gene: TRBJ1-2
V gene: TRBV5-8
clone size: .
CDR3 DNA: TGTGCCAGCACCTCCGGACAGCTCTATGGCTACACCTTC
CDR3 protein: CASTSGQLYGYTF

D gene: TRBD2
J gene: TRBJ2-1
V gene: TRBV2
clone size: .
CDR3 DNA: TGTGCCAGGGGGACTAGCGACGCCTCCTACAATGAGCAGTTCTTC
CDR3 protein: CARGTSDASYNEQFF

D gene: .
J gene: TRBJ1-2
V gene: TRBV28
clone size: .
CDR3 DNA: TGTGCCAGCAGACCCGAGGGAACAGTATGGGGCTACACCTTC
CDR3 protein: CASRPEGTVWGYTF

D gene: TRBD1
J gene: TRBJ1-5
V gene: TRBV2
clone size: .
CDR3 DNA: TGTGCCAGCGGCAGACAGGGGGGAAATCAGCCCCAGCATTTT
CDR3 protein: CASGRQGGNQPQHF

D gene: TRBD1
J gene: TRBJ1-2
V gene: TRBV5-1
clone size: few
CDR3 DNA: TGCGCCAGCAGCTTGGGCCAGCCGGGACAGGATAACTATGGCTACACCTTC
CDR3 protein: CASSLGQPGQDNYGYTF

D gene: .
J gene: TRBJ1-4
V gene: TRBV5-1
clone size: .
CDR3 DNA: TGCGCCAGCAGCTTGGACCGGTATCCAACTAATGAAAAACTGTTTTTT
CDR3 protein: CASSLDRYPTNEKLFF

D gene: TRBD1
J gene: TRBJ2-2
V gene: TRBV19
clone size: few
CDR3 DNA: TGTGCCAGTAGTTTATCCGGGACAGGTGCATGGGAGCTGTTTTTT
CDR3 protein: CASSLSGTGAWELFF

D gene: .
J gene: TRBJ1-1
V gene: TRBV5-1
clone size: .
CDR3 DNA: TGCGCCAGCGCTTCCGGGAGGCCCGACACTGAAGCTTTCTTT
CDR3 protein: CASASGRPDTEAFF

D gene: .
J gene: TRBJ1-4
V gene: TRBV27
clone size: .
CDR3 DNA: TGTGCCAGCAGTCGTCAGATAGCCGAAAAACTGTTTTTT
CDR3 protein: CASSRQIAEKLFF

D gene: .
J gene: TRBJ2-5
V gene: TRBV6-4
clone size: many
CDR3 DNA: TGTGCCAGCAGTGACGGGGGACACAAAGAGACCCAGTACTTC
CDR3 protein: CASSDGGHKETQYF

D gene: TRBD1
J gene: TRBJ1-6
V gene: TRBV3-1/TRBV3-2
clone size: .
CDR3 DNA: TGTGCCAGCAGCGACAGGGGAGAGTCACCCCTCCACTTT
CDR3 protein: CASSDRGESPLHF

D gene: .
J gene: TRBJ2-1
V gene: TRBV19
clone size: few
CDR3 DNA: TGTGCCAGCGAGCCGGGACACAACTACAATGAGCAGTTCTTC
CDR3 protein: CASEPGHNYNEQFF

D gene: .
J gene: TRBJ1-1
V gene: TRBV6-5
clone size: .
CDR3 DNA: TGTGCCAGCAGTCTCGGGGGGAGGGCTTTCTTT
CDR3 protein: CASSLGGRAFF

D gene: .
J gene: TRBJ1-6
V gene: TRBV28
clone size: .
CDR3 DNA: TGTGCCAGCAGTTTAGCCGGGACTCCCCATTCACCCCTCCACTTT
CDR3 protein: CASSLAGTPHSPLHF

D gene: .
J gene: TRBJ2-5
V gene: TRBV5-6
clone size: .
CDR3 DNA: TGTGCCAGCAGTGGCATCCAAGAGACCCAGTACTTC
CDR3 protein: CASSGIQETQYF

D gene: TRBD2
J gene: TRBJ2-3
V gene: TRBV12-5
clone size: .
CDR3 DNA: TGTGCTAGTGGTTTGGAGGGGACTAGGACAGATACGCAGTATTTT
CDR3 protein: CASGLEGTRTDTQYF

D gene: TRBD1
J gene: TRBJ2-2
V gene: TRBV18
clone size: .
CDR3 DNA: TGTGCCAGCTCACCACCATTACTTGGGACAGGGGGCACCGGGGAGCTGTTTTTT
CDR3 protein: CASSPPLLGTGGTGELFF

D gene: TRBD1
J gene: TRBJ2-3
V gene: TRBV2
clone size: once
CDR3 DNA: TGTGCCAGCAGTGAAGGGACAGGTTACACAGATACGCAGTATTTT
CDR3 protein: CASSEGTGYTDTQYF

D gene: TRBD2
J gene: TRBJ2-3
V gene: TRBV5-1
clone size: many
CDR3 DNA: TGCGCCAGCAAGCGGGGACCTGAAGGGGATACGCAGTATTTT
CDR3 protein: CASKRGPEGDTQYF

D gene: TRBD2
J gene: TRBJ2-1
V gene: TRBV4-1
clone size: .
CDR3 DNA: TGCGCCAGCAGCCAAGTAGCGGGAGACTACAATGAGCAGTTCTTC
CDR3 protein: CASSQVAGDYNEQFF

D gene: TRBD1
J gene: TRBJ1-6
V gene: TRBV7-9
clone size: .
CDR3 DNA: TGTGCCAGCAGCCTCCCGGGACAGTCAAATTCACCCCTCCACTTT
CDR3 protein: CASSLPGQSNSPLHF

D gene: .
J gene: TRBJ1-6
V gene: TRBV28
clone size: .
CDR3 DNA: TGTGCCAGCGGGCTTTCCTATAATTCACCCCTCCACTTT
CDR3 protein: CASGLSYNSPLHF

D gene: TRBD2
J gene: TRBJ2-7
V gene: TRBV28
clone size: .
CDR3 DNA: TGTGCCAGCACCCGGGCGGGGGAATACGAGCAGTACTTC
CDR3 protein: CASTRAGEYEQYF

D gene: .
J gene: TRBJ1-2
V gene: TRBV18
clone size: .
CDR3 DNA: TGTGCCAGCTCACCGCGGGGGGTCGATGGCTATGCCTTC
CDR3 protein: CASSPRGVDGYAF

D gene: .
J gene: TRBJ2-5
V gene: TRBV30
clone size: once
CDR3 DNA: TGTGCCTTCCGGGACACTAAAGAGACCCAGTACTTC
CDR3 protein: CAFRDTKETQYF